Listed below are T cell receptor beta chains from one sample, sequenced in a study of beta chain features in type 1 diabetes. The protocol was immunoSEQ multiplex PCR, while the TCRdb copy is restricted to in-frame clones and leaves out a portion. The data contain hundreds of thousands of clones, over 12% of them seen just once; the ten biggest clones take up 0.03% to 0.04%. The sequenced material came from naive CD4+ T cells from blood. These receptor sequences come from a man aged 18 to 29 with type 1 diabetes. The CDR3 runs from the conserved cysteine through the conserved F or W. The order of the fields is V gene, CDR3 protein.

V: TRBV6-5
CDR3: CASSYPGKPYEQYF

V: TRBV4-3
CDR3: CASSRVPGQGLEAFF

V: TRBV7-6
CDR3: CASSLLTDTGELFF

V: TRBV30
CDR3: CAWGVGNTIYF

V: TRBV4-3
CDR3: CASSQDPLLEQYF

V: TRBV6-5
CDR3: CASSYKGGRDSPLHF

V: TRBV30
CDR3: CAWSVQGAGETQYF

V: TRBV29-1
CDR3: CSVHPAGDGTQYF

V: TRBV5-4
CDR3: CASSPGGGRTEAFF

V: TRBV5-1
CDR3: CASSSPVPGREFDNERDNEQFF

V: TRBV5-4
CDR3: CASRAPGTGDNSPLHF